These T cell receptor beta chains were read from a single sample in a study of T cells after yellow fever vaccination. From the 5' RACE reads, TCRdb called clonotypes with MiXCR, one entry per CDR3 protein. This sample has a few hundred thousand distinct CDR3 sequences; around 6.5% occur once, and the top ten carry approximately 15%. Sequenced here: PBMCs, sampled 5 days after the yellow fever booster vaccination. The receptors derive from a man under 40 who received the YFV17D yellow fever vaccine. CDR3s include the opening cysteine and the closing phenylalanine or tryptophan. D genes are given only for firm matches. Clone size is shown for a subset of rows, as once, few, many or a class of expanded clone.

TGTGCCACCAGCAGAGGGGGGGAAGAGACCCAGTACTTC	CATSRGGEETQYF	few	TRBV15	TRBJ2-5	.
TGTGCCAGCAGCGTCGCCCCGGGACAGTCCACAGATACGCAGTATTTT	CASSVAPGQSTDTQYF	few	TRBV9	TRBJ2-3	TRBD1
TGCGCCAGCAGCCTTGGAGTGTTGGACGAAGAGCAGTTCTTC	CASSLGVLDEEQFF	.	TRBV4-3	TRBJ2-1	.
TGCGCCAGCAGCTTGGCCTTGGACTATAACACCGGGGAGCTGTTTTTT	CASSLALDYNTGELFF	few	TRBV5-1	TRBJ2-2	.
TGCAGTGCTAGTCTAGCGAAGGAGCAGTTCTTC	CSASLAKEQFF	few	TRBV20-1	TRBJ2-1	.
TGCGCCAGCAGCTTGGGTGGTAGGGAGACTGAAGCTTTCTTT	CASSLGGRETEAFF	.	TRBV5-1	TRBJ1-1	.
TGTGCCAGCAGTCACAGAGGGGTCGCCAAAAACATTCAGTACTTC	CASSHRGVAKNIQYF	few	TRBV12-3/TRBV12-4	TRBJ2-4	.
TGCAGTGCTAGATCTGGGGTAATTAATGAAAAACTGTTTTTT	CSARSGVINEKLFF	few	TRBV20-1	TRBJ1-4	.
TGTGCCAGCATATCGACTGTAAATGAGCAGTTCTTC	CASISTVNEQFF	few	TRBV21-1	TRBJ2-1	.
TGTGCCAGCAGCTTCGGGACCCCCGGGGACGGCTACACCTTC	CASSFGTPGDGYTF	many	TRBV7-9	TRBJ1-2	.
TGTGCCAGCAGCGAGTACCTAGCGGGAGTACGGACCGGGGAGCTGTTTTTT	CASSEYLAGVRTGELFF	.	TRBV7-8	TRBJ2-2	TRBD2
TGCAGTGCTAACCCGACAGGGGCCTACGAGCAGTACTTC	CSANPTGAYEQYF	few	TRBV20-1	TRBJ2-7	TRBD1
TGTGCCACCACCAAGAAACAGGGTAGCAGCACAGATACGCAGTATTTT	CATTKKQGSSTDTQYF	few	TRBV15	TRBJ2-3	.
TGTGCTAGTGGTTTGGTACTAGCGGGAGACAACACAGATACGCAGTATTTT	CASGLVLAGDNTDTQYF	.	TRBV12-5	TRBJ2-3	TRBD2
TGTGCCAGCAGACGTAACAGGGGAGCGAACACTGAAGCTTTCTTT	CASRRNRGANTEAFF	many	TRBV13	TRBJ1-1	TRBD1
TGTGCCATAAAGGGACTAGGGGGGTCTTCAGAGACCCAGTACTTC	CAIKGLGGSSETQYF	many	TRBV10-3	TRBJ2-5	TRBD2
TGTGCCAGCAGCTCGGAAGGGATAAACTATGGCTACACCTTC	CASSSEGINYGYTF	few	TRBV2	TRBJ1-2	.
TGTGCCATCAGTGTGGGGTTTGGGGGATACGAGCAGTACTTC	CAISVGFGGYEQYF	few	TRBV10-3	TRBJ2-7	.
TGCAGTGTGCGAAGGGAGAAGAACACCGGGGAGCTGTTTTTT	CSVRREKNTGELFF	.	TRBV20-1	TRBJ2-2	.
TGTGCCAGCAGTGAATTTAGGGGGCAAGAGACCCAGTACTTC	CASSEFRGQETQYF	.	TRBV25-1	TRBJ2-5	.
TGTGCCAGCAGCTCCGCCCGGACAGGGGGCACAGATACGCAGTATTTT	CASSSARTGGTDTQYF	many	TRBV7-2	TRBJ2-3	TRBD1
TGTGCCAGCACACTAAGGCTAGCGGACTACGAGCAGTACTTC	CASTLRLADYEQYF	.	TRBV6-1	TRBJ2-7	TRBD2
TGCAGCGTTGCGGAGACGAGGTGGGCTTTCTTT	CSVAETRWAFF	many	TRBV29-1	TRBJ1-1	.
TGTGCCAGCAGTTTAGGGGTGAGGACTGAAGCTTTCTTT	CASSLGVRTEAFF	few	TRBV12-3/TRBV12-4	TRBJ1-1	.
TGTGCCAGCAGCTTAGGGACAAGGAACATTCAGTACTTC	CASSLGTRNIQYF	.	TRBV7-2	TRBJ2-4	.
TGTGCCAGCAGCCTGGGGAGGGACACCGGGGAGCTGTTTTTT	CASSLGRDTGELFF	many	TRBV11-3	TRBJ2-2	TRBD2
TGCAGTGCCAGAACAGTTGGGACCGGGGAGCTGTTTTTT	CSARTVGTGELFF	.	TRBV20-1	TRBJ2-2	.
TGCAGCGGTTCCCGGGACACCTGGCATACGCAGTATTTT	CSGSRDTWHTQYF	many	TRBV29-1	TRBJ2-3	.
TGCGCCAGCAGCCCTGGCGAACGCGCGAACACTGAAGCTTTCTTT	CASSPGERANTEAFF	few	TRBV5-1	TRBJ1-1	.
TGCAGTGCTAGCGTTGGACAGACTTATGGCTACACCTTC	CSASVGQTYGYTF	.	TRBV20-1	TRBJ1-2	.
TGTGCCAGCAGTTCCCGGCTCGGGAGGATCGGGGAGGATACGCAGTATTTT	CASSSRLGRIGEDTQYF	.	TRBV12-3/TRBV12-4	TRBJ2-3	TRBD2
TGCAGTGCTACCGCGGGAGGGCCGGAGGCCAAAAACATTCAGTACTTC	CSATAGGPEAKNIQYF	.	TRBV20-1	TRBJ2-4	TRBD2
TGTGCCACCAGCACCCGGGACAGGAGTCAGCCCCAGCATTTT	CATSTRDRSQPQHF	.	TRBV15	TRBJ1-5	TRBD1
TGCGCCAGCAGCCAGAGCGGTTTTCTCACTGAAGCTTTCTTT	CASSQSGFLTEAFF	.	TRBV4-3	TRBJ1-1	.
TGTGCCAGCAGCTTACAGGGACCCGGTGGGAATTCACCCCTCCACTTT	CASSLQGPGGNSPLHF	few	TRBV11-2	TRBJ1-6	.
TGCGCCAGCAGCTTGACTTATGACGGATCCTACGAGCAGTACTTC	CASSLTYDGSYEQYF	.	TRBV5-1	TRBJ2-7	.
TGTGCCAGCGTCGGGGGAACCGGTTACAATGAGCAGTTCTTC	CASVGGTGYNEQFF	many	TRBV12-3/TRBV12-4	TRBJ2-1	.
TGTGCCTGGAGTGTAAGAGGGGTTATGGGCAATGAGCAGTTCTTC	CAWSVRGVMGNEQFF	.	TRBV30	TRBJ2-1	.
TGTGCCAGCAGCCAGTTTAGCGCCTACTACGAGCAGTACTTC	CASSQFSAYYEQYF	many	TRBV28	TRBJ2-7	.
TGCAGTGCCCCCCAGACAGATACGCAGTATTTT	CSAPQTDTQYF	many	TRBV20-1	TRBJ2-3	.
TGTGCCAGCAGTTCCCTAGCGGGACTCGGGTACAATGAGCAGTTCTTC	CASSSLAGLGYNEQFF	.	TRBV6-5	TRBJ2-1	TRBD2
TGTGCCAGCAGTAATTTGGCATACGAGCAGTACTTC	CASSNLAYEQYF	many	TRBV27	TRBJ2-7	.
TGCAGTGCTAAAAAAGGCTCATCGGACTATGGGAATTCACCCCTCCACTTT	CSAKKGSSDYGNSPLHF	.	TRBV20-1	TRBJ1-6	.
TGCGCCAGCAGCTCCGAAAACAGCTATGGCTACACCTTC	CASSSENSYGYTF	many	TRBV5-1	TRBJ1-2	.
TGTGCCGTGTTTAGCGGGAGTATCTACAATGAGCAGTTCTTC	CAVFSGSIYNEQFF	many	TRBV19	TRBJ2-1	TRBD2
TGTGCCAGCAGCCTCGGGGCTATCTATGGCTACACCTTC	CASSLGAIYGYTF	.	TRBV12-3/TRBV12-4	TRBJ1-2	.
TGTGCCAGCAGTTATAGGTCGGAGACCCAGTACTTC	CASSYRSETQYF	.	TRBV6-2/TRBV6-3	TRBJ2-5	.
TGCAGCGCTTCCAATGAGCAGTTCTTC	CSASNEQFF	many	TRBV29-1	TRBJ2-1	.
TGTGCCAGCAGTTGGGGGGCCTATAATGAGCAGTTCTTC	CASSWGAYNEQFF	.	TRBV7-9	TRBJ2-1	.
TGTGCCAGCAGCTTGGGAGAGTCCACGGGCGAGCAGTACTTC	CASSLGESTGEQYF	few	TRBV5-4	TRBJ2-7	.
TGTGCCAGCAGCTTAGACCTGGGAGGGATCAATGAGCAGTTCTTC	CASSLDLGGINEQFF	few	TRBV7-2	TRBJ2-1	TRBD2
TGCGCCAGCAGCTGGGGGGGAGCGGGAGCCTCCTACGAGCAGTACTTC	CASSWGGAGASYEQYF	many	TRBV5-1	TRBJ2-7	TRBD2
TGCGCCAGCAGTGAGGGAGGAGAGACCCAGTACTTC	CASSEGGETQYF	.	TRBV10-2	TRBJ2-5	.
TGTGCCAGCTCACCAACGGACAGGGGGTACAATGAGCAGTTCTTC	CASSPTDRGYNEQFF	.	TRBV18	TRBJ2-1	TRBD1
TGTGCCAGCAGCCAAGAGGCTAGCGGCAATGAGCAGTTCTTC	CASSQEASGNEQFF	many	TRBV14	TRBJ2-1	TRBD2